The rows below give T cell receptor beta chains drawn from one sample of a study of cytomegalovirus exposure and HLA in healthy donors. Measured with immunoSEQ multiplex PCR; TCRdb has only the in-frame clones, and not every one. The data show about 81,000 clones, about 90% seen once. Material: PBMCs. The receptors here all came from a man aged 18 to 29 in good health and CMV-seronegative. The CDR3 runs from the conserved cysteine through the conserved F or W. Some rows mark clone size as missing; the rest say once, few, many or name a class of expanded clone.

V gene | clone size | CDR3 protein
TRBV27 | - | CASKKNTGELFF
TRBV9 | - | CASSYGGGTEAFF
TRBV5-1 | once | CASSLDRGAEAFF
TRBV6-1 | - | CASSDDSSGRFWTQYEQYF
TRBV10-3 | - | CAISVAGDETQYF
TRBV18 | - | CASSPKTGTGSTYEQYF
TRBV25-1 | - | CATNTATNEKLFF
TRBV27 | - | CASSPASGDVYNEQFF
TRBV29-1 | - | CSVERTGNYEQYF
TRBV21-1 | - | CASSPRSKTGKSSYEQYF
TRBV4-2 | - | CASSQDLALAGGRYEQYF
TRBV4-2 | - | CASSQDPVGAGGRQETQYF
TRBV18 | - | CASSPRLAGEGNEQFF
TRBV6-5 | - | CASSYDRGDEQYF
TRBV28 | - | CASRVTGLGEQYF
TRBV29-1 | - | CSVDPDGQGSNEQYF
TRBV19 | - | CATGGPPNYEQYF